This section outlines one TCR beta chain sequence together with its context. This entry comes from a study of identical twins. The V gene lost 6 bases and the J gene lost 5 bases, with 19 bases spanning the gap. The CDR3 contains 15 residues. Using its own MiXCR run on the 5' RACE reads, TCRdb lists one record per CDR3 protein. This table holds fewer than 500,000 distinct CDR3 sequences, less than 25% found once. This same sample was also taken into another study, of T cells expressing NK-cell markers.

The chain is built from TRBV12-3 or TRBV12-4 and TRBJ1-1, with no clear D. This clonotype was sampled from a woman younger than 30 in good health. Sequenced input: CD4+ T cells sorted from blood. In nucleotides, the CDR3 is TGTGCCAGCAGGGCGCTGGGTCTCCGAGGAACTGAAGCTTTCTTT. As protein: CASRALGLRGTEAFF.